A single sample is the source of the 30 T cell receptor beta chains below, sequenced in a study of T cell repertoires in cytomegalovirus infection (dated 2019 in TCRdb). Sequencer: Illumina HiSeq 1500. TCRdb redid the processing of the public reads, applying fastp at Q25 and MiXCR, and retained in-frame beta chains. CDR3 protein duplicates are merged, each entry listing the most common genes and DNA. This sample is represented by under 850,000 distinct CDR3 sequences; 35% of them were singletons. The ten largest account for around 3% of the sample. The sequenced material came from PBMCs. The receptors here all came from a human donor in good health (CMV status not recorded). Some clones in this sample may be carry-over from other donors' samples.

This clonotype was detected ten times or more. The rearrangement uses TRBV7-2 and TRBJ1-6; no definite D call. The CDR3 is made up of 14 amino acids. Trimming pared 0 bases from V and 5 bases from J, leaving 5 bases between. From germline, CDR1 is SGHTA and CDR2 FQGNSA. CDR3 protein: CASSLARDNSPLHF. CDR3 coding DNA: TGTGCCAGCAGCTTAGCGCGGGATAATTCACCCCTCCACTTT.

This clonotype was seen at least ten times. The chain couples TRBV28 to TRBJ2-1, with 10 positions matching TRBD2. V was clipped by 10 bases and J by 2 bases; unmatched bases: 2. This CDR3 is built from 13 residues. Germline V lookup: CDR1 MDHEN, CDR2 SYDVKM. The CDR3 DNA is TGTGCCACCACTAGCGGGACCTACAATGAGCAGTTCTTC. This encodes CATTSGTYNEQFF.

J is TRBJ1-1 and V is TRBV7-6; 8 bases are shared with TRBD1. Germline V lookup: CDR1 SGHVS, CDR2 FNYEAQ. This CDR3 is 14 amino acids long. Trimming at V came to 5 bases and at J to 1 base, leaving 3 bases not matched to a gene. CDR3 sequence reads: CASSQQGENTEAFF. CDR3 DNA sequence: TGTGCCAGCAGCCAACAGGGGGAGAACACTGAAGCTTTCTTT.

V gene TRBV10-3 combines with J gene TRBJ2-3; perhaps TRBD1 as D (5 bases). From germline, CDR1 is ENHRY and CDR2 SYGVKD. Trimming took 3 bases from V and 7 from J, leaving 14 bases between them. The CDR3 is made up of 14 amino acids. The CDR3 sequence: CAISESQGRNTQYF. CDR3 in DNA: TGTGCCATCAGTGAATCGCAGGGAAGAAATACGCAGTATTTT.

V is TRBV20-1 and J is TRBJ2-7; 10 nucleotides match TRBD2. V was pared by 1 base and J by 4 bases, with 4 bases of the junction left unmatched. This CDR3 has 14 residues. The germline V gene encodes CDR1 DFQATT and CDR2 SNEGSKA (reference sequence). CDR3 nucleotides: TGCAGTGCTAGAGGCGGGACTAGCGCATACGAGCAGTACTTC. This encodes CSARGGTSAYEQYF.

This clonotype was detected many times. The V and J genes are TRBV28 and TRBJ1-5, with D perhaps TRBD1 (5 bases). The ends were cut back, 3 bases at V and 0 bases at J, with 9 bases in the middle. Germline values: CDR1 MDHEN, CDR2 SYDVKM. This CDR3 is 15 amino acids long. The CDR3 region has the DNA TGTGCCAGCAGTTTGACAGACAATAGCAATCAGCCCCAGCATTTT. This gives the protein CASSLTDNSNQPQHF. Complete variable domain (other parts from reference TRBV28 and TRBJ1-5): DVKVTQSSRYLVKRTGEKVFLECVQDMDHENMFWYRQDPGLGLRLIYFSYDVKMKEKGDIPEGYSVSREKKERFSLILESASTNQTSMYLCASSLTDNSNQPQHFGDGTRLSIL.

This clonotype was found a few times. This rearrangement joins TRBV6-5 to TRBJ2-7; TRBD1 matches at 9 bases. Per germline, CDR1 MNHEY and CDR2 SVGAGI. With 6 bases clipped from V and 3 bases from J, the junction kept 6 bases outside the gene matches. This CDR3 has 14 amino acids. CDR3 bases: TGTGCCAGCAGAGAGTCGGGACAGGGCTACGAGCAGTACTTC. This sequence encodes CASRESGQGYEQYF.

This clonotype was observed at least ten times. The chain links TRBV7-9 to TRBJ1-5; the match to TRBD1 covers 9 bases. Losses at the gene ends were 5 bases for V and 0 bases for J; bases not matched to a gene: 11. The CDR3 length is 18 residues. Germline CDR1 and CDR2: SEHNR and FQNEAQ (reference sequence). Here the CDR3 reads CASSIDSQGAYSNQPQHF. Here the CDR3 DNA reads TGTGCCAGCAGCATAGATTCACAGGGGGCCTATAGCAATCAGCCCCAGCATTTT.

The table lists this clonotype with a few counts. DNA for the CDR3: TGTGCCAGCAGCTTAATCCCAGACAGGGCCGAGCAGTACTTC. It yields the protein CASSLIPDRAEQYF. The chain couples TRBV7-3 to TRBJ2-7; TRBD1 matches at 7 bases. The CDR3 is 14 amino acids. J lost 6 bases, V lost 1 base, and 6 bases had no gene match. Germline V CDR1 and CDR2: SGHTA, FQGTGA.

This clonotype was picked up many times. V usage is TRBV28 and J usage is TRBJ1-3; D is ambiguous. The CDR3 consists of 12 residues. Trimming stripped 2 bases from V and 4 bases from J, with 3 bases between. Germline V lookup: CDR1 MDHEN, CDR2 SYDVKM. CDR3 bases: TGTGCCAGCAGTTTAGAAGGAAACACCATATATTTT. Translation: CASSLEGNTIYF.

Points on this clonotype: Since the CDR3 does not end with the conserved phenylalanine or tryptophan, this likely comes from a read error. The rearrangement joins TRBV7-9 to TRBJ1-1, with no clear D. Trimming cost V 3 bases and J 5 bases, with 13 bases left between them. CDR1 and CDR2 from the germline V gene are SEHNR and FQNEAQ (reference sequence). This CDR3 has 14 amino acids. The CDR3 DNA sequence: TGTGCCAGCAGCTTTGCCGGCCGGGAGACTGAAGCTTTCTCT. Its protein product is CASSFAGRETEAFS.

Comment on this clonotype: This could be a read error, since a much larger clone is one nucleotide away. V usage is TRBV7-2 and J usage is TRBJ1-2; D may be TRBD1 (6 bases). Germline lookup yields CDR1 SGHTA and CDR2 FQGNSA. The length of the CDR3 is 14 residues. The CDR3 region is CASILRGSAYGYTF. CDR3 nucleotide sequence: TGTGCCAGCATCTTAAGGGGGAGTGCCTATGGCTACACCTTC.

This chain joins TRBV28 and TRBJ2-7, with a tentative D call TRBD2 (5 bases). V was shortened by 3 bases and J by 4 bases, with 10 bases between the two germline ends. The germline CDR1 and CDR2 sequences are MDHEN and SYDVKM. The CDR3 runs to 13 residues. The CDR3 DNA reads TGTGCCAGCAGTTTTAGGCCGGGATACGAGCAGTACTTC. This translates into CASSFRPGYEQYF.

The rearrangement uses TRBV12-5 and TRBJ1-1; unclear D gene. The CDR3 covers 13 residues. Trimming took 6 bases from V and 1 from J, leaving 9 bases between them. The germline V gene has CDR1 LGHNT and CDR2 FRNRAP. CDR3 region: CASGTDTNTEAFF. The CDR3 region has the DNA TGTGCTAGTGGCACAGACACGAACACTGAAGCTTTCTTT.

Many counts were recorded for this clonotype. The V call is TRBV7-2, the J call TRBJ2-7; D gene unclear. Trimming shortened V by 6 bases and J by 2 bases, and 17 bases separated the two germline ends. The V gene's germline CDR1 is SGHTA and CDR2 FQGNSA. This CDR3 is built from 15 residues. The CDR3 DNA reads TGTGCCAGCAGTTTGGGCCTAGGGATGACCTACGAGCAGTACTTC. It translates to CASSLGLGMTYEQYF.

This clonotype was counted at least ten times. V and J are TRBV27 and TRBJ2-7; D gene ambiguous. Germline V gene lookup returns CDR1 MNHEY and CDR2 SMNVEV (reference sequence). Trimming took 2 bases from V and 3 from J, leaving 8 bases between them. This CDR3 contains 13 residues. CDR3 sequence: CASSLNSLYEQYF. DNA of the CDR3: TGTGCCAGCAGTTTAAACAGTCTCTACGAGCAGTACTTC.

The rearrangement links TRBV4-1 to TRBJ2-3; D perhaps matches TRBD2 (6 bases). There are 16 residues in the CDR3. Germline CDR1 and CDR2: MGHRA and YSYEKL. Trimming removed 6 bases at V and 4 bases at J, with 20 bases between. Written as DNA, the CDR3 is TGCGCCAGCAGAGCCGACCCGGGACTGGTGCCAGATACGCAGTATTTT. Residues: CASRADPGLVPDTQYF.

The chain uses TRBV12-3 or TRBV12-4 and TRBJ1-5, with D perhaps TRBD1 (5 bases). V dropped 2 bases and J dropped 3 bases, with 8 bases sitting between them. CDR3 size: 14 residues. CDR3 coding DNA: TGTGCCAGCAGTTTAAAAGGGGACAATCAGCCCCAGCATTTT. Translated: CASSLKGDNQPQHF.

This clonotype was seen a handful of times. The chain is built from TRBV7-2 and TRBJ2-1; a weak D match, TRBD2 (5 bases). The ends were cut back, 2 bases at V and 7 bases at J, with 9 bases in the middle. CDR3 size: 13 residues. The germline CDR1 and CDR2 sequences are SGHTA and FQGNSA. The CDR3 DNA sequence: TGTGCCAGCAGCTTACTTAGGAGGAATGAGCAGTTCTTC. Its protein product is CASSLLRRNEQFF.

The chain combines TRBV20-1 with TRBJ1-5; D remains ambiguous. V was cut by 1 base and J by 11 bases, with 12 bases left in between. The CDR3 covers 12 residues. Per germline, CDR1 DFQATT and CDR2 SNEGSKA (reference sequence). CDR3 sequence (DNA): TGCAGTGCTAGAGGGCAATCATGGACCCAGCATTTT. Translating it yields CSARGQSWTQHF.

This sequence joins TRBV7-6 and TRBJ1-2; weak D call: TRBD1 (5 bases). Germline V gene data show CDR1 as SGHVS and CDR2 as FNYEAQ. The CDR3 runs 14 residues. V lost 4 bases, J lost 3 bases, and 12 bases lay in between. This CDR3 reads CASSSGLGDYGYTF. The CDR3 DNA reads TGTGCCAGCAGCTCAGGGTTGGGCGACTATGGCTACACCTTC. Variable domain in full (rest from reference TRBV7-6 and TRBJ1-2): GAGVSQSPRYKVTKRGQDVALRCDPISGHVSLYWYRQALGQGPEFLTYFNYEAQQDKSGLPNDRFSAERPEGSISTLTIQRTEQRDSAMYRCASSSGLGDYGYTFGSGTRLTVV.

This sequence joins TRBV28 and TRBJ1-2, with 8 nucleotides matching TRBD1. The germline CDR1 and CDR2 sequences are MDHEN and SYDVKM. The length of the CDR3 is 17 residues. V shed 6 bases, J shed 2 bases, and the junction held 14 bases outside the gene matches. The DNA of the CDR3 is TGTGCCAGCAGCCATATCGGGGGACAGGCCAGAAACTATGGCTACACCTTC. The encoded protein is CASSHIGGQARNYGYTF.

This chain uses TRBV19 with TRBJ1-5; D perhaps matches TRBD1 (6 bases). Germline V CDR1 and CDR2: LNHDA, SQIVND (reference sequence). V was cut by 4 bases and J by 2 bases, with 15 bases left in between. This CDR3 comprises 16 residues. The CDR3 loop reads CASSTQQGSGNQPQHF. CDR3 coding DNA: TGTGCCAGTAGTACACAACAGGGCAGTGGCAATCAGCCCCAGCATTTT.

This clonotype was counted a single time. The CDR3 does not close with the conserved phenylalanine or tryptophan, likely indicating a read error. CDR3 loop: CASSPLLAGPHNEQFL. DNA of the CDR3: TGTGCCAGCAGTCCTTTACTAGCGGGGCCCCACAATGAGCAGTTCTTA. V usage is TRBV12-3 or TRBV12-4 and J usage is TRBJ2-1, with TRBD2 matching 10 bases. The CDR3 runs 16 residues. Trimming took 5 bases from V and 5 from J; bases not matched to a gene: 9.

The genes are TRBV27 and TRBJ2-7; D may be TRBD2 (7 bases). V lost 2 bases to trimming and J lost 7 bases, with 18 bases between them. The CDR3 covers 15 residues. Germline CDR1 MNHEY, CDR2 SMNVEV (reference sequence). For the CDR3, the DNA is TGTGCCAGCAGTTTAGGGGGGGCTTGGACGGGGGAGCAGTACTTC. This encodes CASSLGGAWTGEQYF.

This sequence joins TRBV27 and TRBJ2-7; D perhaps matches TRBD1 (6 bases). The CDR3 loop spans 15 amino acids. The germline V gene has CDR1 MNHEY and CDR2 SMNVEV (reference sequence). V lost 6 bases and J lost 6, with 21 bases in between. CDR3 in amino acids: CASRVTQGLLGEQYF. DNA of the CDR3: TGTGCCAGCAGAGTAACCCAGGGGTTGTTAGGCGAGCAGTACTTC.

The genes are TRBV20-1 and TRBJ1-4, with 7 nucleotides matching TRBD1. The CDR3 runs to 13 residues. V gave up 4 bases and J gave up 8 bases; unmatched junction bases: 7. Germline V gene lookup returns CDR1 DFQATT and CDR2 SNEGSKA (reference sequence). This chain's CDR3 is CSAITGVEEKLFF. Written as DNA, the CDR3 is TGCAGTGCTATCACAGGGGTCGAGGAAAAACTGTTTTTT.

At least ten counts were recorded for this clonotype. The V gene is TRBV11-1, the J gene TRBJ2-7; maybe TRBD1 (5 bases). Germline V gene sequence: CDR1 SGHAT, CDR2 FQDESV (reference sequence). V gave up 3 bases and J gave up 5 bases, with 14 bases separating them. CDR3 length: 14 residues. The CDR3 DNA is TGTGCCAGCAGCTTTCGACAGCTTGTCCACGAGCAGTACTTC. Translated, it gives CASSFRQLVHEQYF.

This clonotype has just a few counts. The chain couples TRBV19 to TRBJ1-5, with 9 bases fitting TRBD1. The CDR3 covers 17 residues. J was trimmed by 0 bases and V by 2 bases; bases with no gene match: 5. Per germline, CDR1 LNHDA and CDR2 SQIVND (reference sequence). The CDR3 loop is CASSIRTGASSNQPQHF. Written as DNA, the CDR3 is TGTGCCAGTAGTATACGGACAGGGGCGAGTAGCAATCAGCCCCAGCATTTT. Looking up the rest from reference TRBV19 and TRBJ1-5 gives the full variable domain: DGGITQSPKYLFRKEGQNVTLSCEQNLNHDAMYWYRQDPGQGLRLIYYSQIVNDFQKGDIAEGYSVSREKKESFPLTVTSAQKNPTAFYLCASSIRTGASSNQPQHFGDGTRLSIL.

CDR3 DNA: TGTGCCGGCCGGGACCCAAAGGGTACCGGGGAGCTGTTTTTT. Amino acid sequence: CAGRDPKGTGELFF. V usage is TRBV28 and J usage is TRBJ2-2; D tentatively fits TRBD1 or TRBD2 (5 bases each). V shed 11 bases and J shed 5 bases, with 18 bases lying between them. Germline V CDR1 and CDR2: MDHEN, SYDVKM. The CDR3 covers 14 residues. The complete variable domain, with remaining parts taken from reference TRBV28 and TRBJ2-2, reads DVKVTQSSRYLVKRTGEKVFLECVQDMDHENMFWYRQDPGLGLRLIYFSYDVKMKEKGDIPEGYSVSREKKERFSLILESASTNQTSMYLCAGRDPKGTGELFFGEGSRLTVL.